A single sample gave rise to the 31 T cell receptor beta chains below, sequenced in a study of T cell repertoires in cytomegalovirus infection. MiXCR, run by TCRdb on the reads, gives a single entry per CDR3 protein. Seen here are about 770,000 distinct CDR3 sequences, roughly 29% observed once, and the top ten hold about an eighth. These receptors' antigens are unknown. Sequencing was performed on cultured CD8+ T cells from PBMCs, taken from culture after CMV antigen stimulation. The receptors derive from a human donor in good health (CMV status not recorded). Some clones in this sample may be carry-over from other donors' samples.

This clonotype turned up a few times. The chain employs TRBV7-9 and TRBJ2-2; D uncertain. With 6 bases removed from V and 4 bases from J, the gap between germline ends came to 6 bases. CDR3 length: 12 amino acids. Per germline, CDR1 SEHNR and CDR2 FQNEAQ (reference sequence). The CDR3 DNA sequence: TGTGCCAGCAGAGCGCCCACCGGGGAGCTGTTTTTT. It codes for CASRAPTGELFF.

V gene TRBV27 combines with J gene TRBJ2-1; 12 bases fit TRBD2. There are 16 residues in the CDR3. Germline V gives CDR1 MNHEY, CDR2 SMNVEV (reference sequence). V gave up 7 bases and J gave up 10 bases; unmatched junction bases: 14. The CDR3 coding sequence is TGTGCCAGCAATAAACCCCTAGCGGGGGGGCCGGGAGAGCAGTTCTTC. Translated, it gives CASNKPLAGGPGEQFF.

The V and J genes are TRBV19 and TRBJ1-1; D is unclear. The germline V gene encodes CDR1 LNHDA and CDR2 SQIVND (reference sequence). The ends were cut back, 6 bases at V and 1 base at J, with 18 bases in the middle. The CDR3 covers 16 residues. For the CDR3, the DNA is TGTGCCAGTAGAAACCTAATACGGACCCCGAACACTGAAGCTTTCTTT. Translating it yields CASRNLIRTPNTEAFF.

The chain recombines TRBV7-6 with TRBJ2-1; D is unresolved. The germline CDR1 and CDR2 sequences are SGHVS and FNYEAQ. There are 12 residues in the CDR3. The V end lost 7 bases, the J end lost 7 bases, and 11 bases lay between the germline ends. The DNA of the CDR3 is TGTGCCAGCACCCTGGAGAGAAATGAGCAGTTCTTC. As protein: CASTLERNEQFF. Full variable domain (outside the CDR3, taken from reference TRBV7-6 and TRBJ2-1): GAGVSQSPRYKVTKRGQDVALRCDPISGHVSLYWYRQALGQGPEFLTYFNYEAQQDKSGLPNDRFSAERPEGSISTLTIQRTEQRDSAMYRCASTLERNEQFFGPGTRLTVL.

V usage is TRBV4-3 and J usage is TRBJ1-4; 9 nucleotides match TRBD1. Trimming at V came to 5 bases and at J to 2 bases, leaving 6 bases not matched to a gene. The CDR3 length is 16 residues. Germline V CDR1 and CDR2: LGHNA, YSLEER. The CDR3: CASSRGTGFTNEKLFF. In DNA form, the CDR3 reads TGCGCCAGCAGCAGAGGGACAGGGTTTACTAATGAAAAACTGTTTTTT.

J is TRBJ1-3 and V is TRBV7-8, with D possibly TRBD1 on 6 matching bases. This CDR3 has 15 residues. V dropped 5 bases and J dropped 0 bases, with 11 bases sitting between them. Germline values: CDR1 SGHVS, CDR2 FQNEAQ. Here the CDR3 DNA reads TGTGCCAGCAGCCCGGGGGCGTCCTCTGGAAACACCATATATTTT. Translation gives CASSPGASSGNTIYF.

Only a few counts were recorded for this clonotype. V usage is TRBV7-8 and J usage is TRBJ2-7, with D hard to call. The germline CDR1 and CDR2 sequences are SGHVS and FQNEAQ. The CDR3 consists of 13 residues. The V end lost 1 base, the J end lost 7 bases, and 11 bases lay between the germline ends. The DNA for the CDR3 is TGTGCCAGCAGCTTAGAAGGCGGCCGGGAGCAGTACTTC. It encodes CASSLEGGREQYF.

This clonotype was seen at least ten times. The genes are TRBV6-2 or TRBV6-3 and TRBJ2-3; weak D call: TRBD1 (6 bases). The CDR3 covers 15 residues. The V and J ends lost 4 bases and 0 bases respectively, with 11 bases between them. Germline V gives CDR1 MNHEY, CDR2 SVGEGT. This CDR3 reads CASSSTGASTDTQYF. The DNA for the CDR3 is TGTGCCAGCAGTTCGACAGGAGCTAGCACAGATACGCAGTATTTT.

Note on this clonotype: Possible read error: a much larger clone is one base away. The conserved phenylalanine or tryptophan is not found at the CDR3 terminus, so this likely reflects a read error. CDR3 bases: TGTGCCAGCAGCCCTCCGGTATCGGGGGGCCCAGTCTACGAGCAGTACTAC. Its protein is CASSPPVSGGPVYEQYY. V and J are TRBV7-4 and TRBJ2-7; D might be TRBD2 (7 bases). This CDR3 has 17 residues. Deletions cut 5 bases from V and 3 bases from J, with 23 bases between. From germline, CDR1 is SGHVT and CDR2 SQSDAQ.

This clonotype was found a few times. This rearrangement joins TRBV28 to TRBJ2-4, with TRBD1 matching 7 bases. V dropped 6 bases and J dropped 0; count of bases not matched to a gene: 11. CDR1 and CDR2 (germline): MDHEN, SYDVKM. This CDR3 region has 17 residues. CDR3 in amino acids: CASRAGTVTLAKNIQYF. As DNA, the CDR3 is TGTGCCAGCAGGGCCGGGACAGTTACTTTAGCCAAAAACATTCAGTACTTC.

The sample holds a few counts of this clonotype. The chain links TRBV7-2 to TRBJ1-5; TRBD1 is a possible D gene (5 bases). From germline, CDR1 is SGHTA and CDR2 FQGNSA. Deletions cut 5 bases from V and 11 bases from J, with 19 bases between. The CDR3 loop spans 14 amino acids. The CDR3: CASSTGAPGYAQHF. In nucleotides, the CDR3 is TGTGCCAGCAGCACCGGGGCTCCTGGATATGCCCAGCATTTT.

The gene calls are TRBV12-3 or TRBV12-4 and TRBJ1-3; a weak D match, TRBD1 (6 bases). The CDR3 is made up of 14 amino acids. Trimming pared 3 bases from V and 3 bases from J, leaving 9 bases between. In DNA form, the CDR3 reads TGTGCCAGCAGTTTGTGGACAGATGGAAACACCATATATTTT. Its protein product is CASSLWTDGNTIYF.

This clonotype has more than one count but fewer than ten. J is TRBJ2-2 and V is TRBV6-1; TRBD2 might be the D (7 bases). The CDR3 totals 14 residues. The germline gives CDR1 MNHNS, CDR2 SASEGT. With 8 bases removed from V and 2 bases from J, the gap between germline ends came to 12 bases. The CDR3 spells CASGGGPNTGELFF. The DNA of the CDR3 is TGTGCCAGCGGGGGGGGGCCAAACACCGGGGAGCTGTTTTTT.

V gene TRBV28 combines with J gene TRBJ2-7, with D perhaps being TRBD1 or TRBD2 (5 bases each). Germline CDR1 reads MDHEN; CDR2 reads SYDVKM. V was cut by 5 bases and J by 0 bases, with 14 bases left in between. The CDR3 covers 15 residues. The CDR3 sequence: CASSVDRGSSYEQYV. Written as DNA, the CDR3 is TGTGCCAGCAGTGTAGACAGAGGGTCCTCCTACGAGCAGTACGTC.

J is TRBJ2-3 and V is TRBV19; 9 nucleotides align to TRBD1. The ends lost 5 bases at V and 6 bases at J; junction bases unmatched: 12. CDR1 is LNHDA, CDR2 SQIVND, per germline (reference sequence). The CDR3 loop spans 16 amino acids. DNA of the CDR3: TGTGCCAGTAGTCCCCGCCCCGGGACAGGGTACGATACGCAGTATTTT. Translating it yields CASSPRPGTGYDTQYF.

This clonotype was found a few times. The V call is TRBV4-1, the J call TRBJ1-1; D remains unclear. V dropped 1 base and J dropped 2 bases, with 11 bases sitting between them. Germline CDR1 MGHRA, CDR2 YSYEKL. This CDR3 is 15 amino acids long. The CDR3 spells CASSQGLRSNTEAFF. In nucleotides, the CDR3 is TGCGCCAGCAGCCAAGGGCTCCGGAGTAACACTGAAGCTTTCTTT.

The chain links TRBV12-3 or TRBV12-4 to TRBJ1-6; tentatively, D is TRBD1 (5 bases). Between the trimmed V and J ends, which lost 8 bases and 10 bases, there was a span of 15 bases. The CDR3 is 13 residues long. The CDR3 nucleotides read TGTGCCAGCTTCCTCTTGGGGGGATCACCCCTCCACTTT. Translated: CASFLLGGSPLHF.

In nucleotides, the CDR3 is TGTGCTAGTGGTCCCCATAATGAAAAACTGTTTTTT. This encodes CASGPHNEKLFF. V is TRBV12-5 and J is TRBJ1-4; no clear D. The V end lost 5 bases, the J end lost 4 bases, and 5 bases lay between the germline ends. The CDR3 runs 12 residues. CDR1 and CDR2 (germline): LGHNT, FRNRAP.

This clonotype was counted between two and nine times. The chain carries TRBV29-1 and TRBJ1-2, with D possibly matching TRBD1 (6 bases). Germline V gives CDR1 SQVTM, CDR2 ANQGSEA. The CDR3 covers 13 residues. The ends were cut back, 3 bases at V and 4 bases at J, with 12 bases in the middle. CDR3 DNA: TGCAGCGTTGAGGCCGGGGGCGCCTATGGCTACACCTTC. Amino acid sequence: CSVEAGGAYGYTF. Full variable domain (outside the CDR3, taken from reference TRBV29-1 and TRBJ1-2): SAVISQKPSRDICQRGTSLTIQCQVDSQVTMMFWYRQQPGQSLTLIATANQGSEATYESGFVIDKFPISRPNLTFSTLTVSNMSPEDSSIYLCSVEAGGAYGYTFGSGTRLTVV.

This clonotype was counted only a few times. V is TRBV27 and J is TRBJ2-4, with 11 bases aligning to TRBD1. Germline V lookup: CDR1 MNHEY, CDR2 SMNVEV (reference sequence). This CDR3 region has 15 residues. The trim removed 5 bases at V and 8 bases at J, leaving 8 bases unmatched. As DNA, the CDR3 is TGTGCCAGCAGTCCCCGGACAGGGGGCTTAGACATTCAGTACTTC. Amino acid sequence: CASSPRTGGLDIQYF.

This clonotype was seen more than once but under ten times. This chain joins TRBV19 and TRBJ2-7, with 7 positions matching TRBD2. J was trimmed by 4 bases and V by 1 base; bases with no gene match: 7. This CDR3 is 15 amino acids long. Germline values: CDR1 LNHDA, CDR2 SQIVND (reference sequence). CDR3 sequence: CASSIVSGEAYEQYF. The CDR3 DNA reads TGTGCCAGTAGTATAGTAAGCGGGGAGGCTTACGAGCAGTACTTC.

The chain uses TRBV5-5 and TRBJ1-5; 7 bases map to TRBD1. V was clipped by 4 bases and J by 5 bases; unmatched bases: 9. The CDR3 runs 15 residues. The germline CDR1 and CDR2 sequences are SGHKS and YYEKEE (reference sequence). The CDR3 region has the DNA TGTGCCAGCAGCGGCGGACAGGAAAGTTATCAGCCCCAGCATTTT. Its protein product is CASSGGQESYQPQHF. The full variable domain, completed using reference TRBV5-5 and TRBJ1-5, is DAGVTQSPTHLIKTRGQQVTLRCSPISGHKSVSWYQQVLGQGPQFIFQYYEKEERGRGNFPDRFSARQFPNYSSELNVNALLLGDSALYLCASSGGQESYQPQHFGDGTRLSIL.

This chain connects TRBV2 to TRBJ2-7, with 7 positions matching TRBD1. The CDR3 is 15 residues long. The germline V gene has CDR1 SNHLY and CDR2 FYNNEI. The V and J ends lost 5 bases and 3 bases, in that order; junction bases with no gene match: 10. The CDR3 sequence: CASSPDRDGDYEQYV. CDR3 in DNA: TGTGCCAGCAGTCCCGACAGGGACGGAGACTACGAGCAGTACGTC.

This clonotype was seen many times. The V and J genes are TRBV27 and TRBJ1-4, with D possibly being TRBD1 (5 bases). Germline V gene data show CDR1 as MNHEY and CDR2 as SMNVEV (reference sequence). This CDR3 region has 14 residues. Trimming took off 5 bases at V and 7 bases at J, with 14 bases between the two ends. The DNA for the CDR3 is TGTGCCAGCAGTCCAACAGGAAGGGCTGAAAAACTGTTTTTT. Translating gives CASSPTGRAEKLFF. Filled out from reference TRBV27 and TRBJ1-4, the complete variable domain reads EAQVTQNPRYLITVTGKKLTVTCSQNMNHEYMSWYRQDPGLGLRQIYYSMNVEVTDKGDVPEGYKVSRKEKRNFPLILESPSPNQTSLYFCASSPTGRAEKLFFGSGTQLSVL.

The rearrangement joins TRBV12-3 or TRBV12-4 to TRBJ2-3; tentatively, D is TRBD2 (7 bases). The ends were cut back, 3 bases at V and 1 base at J, with 14 bases in the middle. The CDR3 has 16 amino acids. The CDR3 DNA reads TGTGCCAGCAGTTTCGGGGGGCCCGGGGGCACAGATACGCAGTATTTT. Its translation: CASSFGGPGGTDTQYF.

The table lists this clonotype with a few counts. V usage is TRBV11-3 and J usage is TRBJ2-1; 8 nucleotides line up with TRBD2. This CDR3 contains 16 residues. Unmatched junction bases numbered 6, after V lost 1 base and J lost 4 bases. CDR1 and CDR2 (germline): SGHNT, YENEEA. The CDR3 protein is CASSLGSGVAYNEQFF. CDR3 nucleotide sequence: TGTGCCAGCAGCTTAGGTAGCGGGGTTGCGTACAATGAGCAGTTCTTC. Using reference TRBV11-3 and TRBJ2-1 for the parts outside the CDR3, the full variable domain is EAGVVQSPRYKIIEKKQPVAFWCNPISGHNTLYWYLQNLGQGPELLIRYENEEAVDDSQLPKDRFSAERLKGVDSTLKIQPAELGDSAVYLCASSLGSGVAYNEQFFGPGTRLTVL.

The V and J genes are TRBV19 and TRBJ2-5; TRBD2 agrees at 13 bases. CDR1 is LNHDA and CDR2 is SQIVND in the germline V gene (reference sequence). Trimming took 3 bases from V and 4 from J; bases not matched to a gene: 5. CDR3 length equals 16 residues. CDR3 residues: CASSMTSGGPVETQYF. In DNA, the CDR3 is TGTGCCAGTAGTATGACTAGCGGGGGGCCGGTAGAGACCCAGTACTTC.

The V gene is TRBV27, the J gene TRBJ1-5; the D gene is possibly TRBD1 (5 bases). V lost 5 bases and J 6 bases, leaving 11 bases between the germline ends. Germline CDR1 reads MNHEY; CDR2 reads SMNVEV (reference sequence). This CDR3 is 13 amino acids long. The CDR3 coding sequence is TGTGCCAGCAGTCTAGGGGTTCGTCAGCCCCAGCATTTT. This translates into CASSLGVRQPQHF.

A single count supports this clonotype. This chain joins TRBV2 and TRBJ2-5, with no clear D. CDR1 and CDR2 from the germline V gene are SNHLY and FYNNEI. V was shortened by 1 base and J by 5 bases, with 11 bases between the two germline ends. CDR3 length: 14 amino acids. CDR3 sequence: CASSEGALGETQYF. In DNA, the CDR3 is TGTGCCAGCAGTGAAGGCGCCTTGGGGGAGACCCAGTACTTC.

This rearrangement joins TRBV19 to TRBJ1-5; D unclear. V was clipped by 7 bases and J by 0 bases, with 10 bases between them. CDR1 is LNHDA and CDR2 is SQIVND in the germline V gene (reference sequence). This CDR3 is 14 amino acids long. CDR3 residues: CASNERYSNQPQHF. CDR3 in DNA: TGTGCCAGTAACGAACGGTATAGCAATCAGCCCCAGCATTTT.

The chain uses TRBV10-3 and TRBJ2-7; D unclear. Germline V CDR1 and CDR2: ENHRY, SYGVKD. V lost 0 bases and J 2 bases, leaving 17 bases between the germline ends. The CDR3 spans 17 residues. This chain's CDR3 is CAISESILELKAYEQYF. DNA for the CDR3: TGTGCCATCAGTGAGTCGATTTTGGAGCTTAAGGCCTACGAGCAGTACTTC.